The next 20 T cell receptor beta chains were all read from a single sample in a study of blood T cell repertoires in COVID-19. The table came from immunoSEQ multiplex PCR; TCRdb's copy has only in-frame clones and leaves some out. Of some 200,000 clones in the sample, under 90% were seen once. Sequencing was carried out using peripheral blood. The receptors come from a woman older than 75 with COVID-19, enrolled during active disease.

A few counts support this clone. This chain joins TRBV10-3 and TRBJ1-1; TRBD1 is a possible D gene (5 bases). CDR1 and CDR2 (germline): ENHRY, SYGVKD. CDR3 size: 13 residues. V lost 5 bases, J lost 0 bases, and 7 bases lay in between. CDR3 DNA sequence: TGTGCCATCAGTTCGACAGTGAACACTGAAGCTTTCTTT. Its protein product is CAISSTVNTEAFF.

The chain has TRBV6-5 and TRBJ1-6, with 9 bases fitting TRBD1. Germline CDR1 is MNHEY and CDR2 is SVGAGI. The V and J ends lost 6 bases and 5 bases, in that order; junction bases with no gene match: 2. The CDR3 is made up of 14 amino acids. The CDR3 reads CASRRTGDNSPLHF. The CDR3 DNA is TGTGCCAGCAGGCGGACAGGGGATAATTCACCCCTCCACTTT.

The V gene is TRBV3-1 (or the pseudogene TRBV3-2), the J gene TRBJ1-2; TRBD1 is a possible D gene (5 bases). Trimming took 4 bases from V and 4 from J, leaving 16 bases between them. Germline values: CDR1 LGHDT, CDR2 YNNKEL (reference sequence). The CDR3 consists of 15 residues. CDR3 sequence reads: CASSPREGEAYGYTF. The CDR3 bases are TGTGCCAGCAGCCCCCGGGAAGGGGAGGCCTATGGCTACACCTTC.

The chain has TRBV7-9 and TRBJ2-1; TRBD2 matches at 11 bases. The CDR3 consists of 15 residues. Germline V gives CDR1 SEHNR, CDR2 FQNEAQ (reference sequence). Germline trimming cut 1 base from V and 4 bases from J; bases unmatched to any gene: 0. The CDR3 loop is CASSLGTSGYNEQFF. The CDR3, as DNA: TGTGCCAGCAGCTTAGGGACTAGCGGGTACAATGAGCAGTTCTTC.

This clone was recorded a few times. This chain links TRBV5-1 with TRBJ1-2; a weak D match, TRBD1 (6 bases). Between the trimmed V and J ends, which lost 4 bases and 5 bases, there was a span of 15 bases. The CDR3 is made up of 14 amino acids. The germline CDR1 and CDR2 sequences are SGHRS and YFSETQ. The CDR3 loop is CASSMSQDSYGYTF. The CDR3 bases are TGCGCCAGCAGCATGTCGCAGGACAGTTATGGCTACACCTTC. Combining the CDR3 with reference TRBV5-1 and TRBJ1-2 gives the whole variable domain KAGVTQTPRYLIKTRGQQVTLSCSPISGHRSVSWYQQTPGQGLQFLFEYFSETQRNKGNFPGRFSGRQFSNSRSEMNVSTLELGDSALYLCASSMSQDSYGYTFGSGTRLTVV.

The genes are TRBV25-1 and TRBJ1-5; D is possibly TRBD1 (6 bases). CDR3 size: 15 residues. From germline, CDR1 is MGHDK and CDR2 SYGVNS. The ends were cut back, 5 bases at V and 5 bases at J, with 16 bases in the middle. The CDR3 DNA reads TGTGCCAGCAGTCCAAAGGGGGGGAGGCATCAGCCCCAGCATTTT. This gives the protein CASSPKGGRHQPQHF.

The V gene is TRBV2, the J gene TRBJ2-7; TRBD1 matches 7 bases. The CDR3 sequence is 16 residues long. Trimming cost V 4 bases and J 0 bases; bases outside gene matches: 9. The germline V gene has CDR1 SNHLY and CDR2 FYNNEI. CDR3 sequence reads: CASSGGTAESSYEQYF. CDR3 DNA: TGTGCCAGCAGTGGGGGGACAGCTGAGAGCTCCTACGAGCAGTACTTC.

The chain uses TRBV28 and TRBJ1-2; 11 nucleotides line up with TRBD1. The V segment lost 4 bases and the J segment 1 base; nucleotides outside the gene matches: 11. The CDR3 extends over 18 amino acids. Per germline, CDR1 MDHEN and CDR2 SYDVKM. CDR3 bases: TGTGCCAGCAGTTCCCCTGGGACAGGGGGTCGCTTTAACTATGGCTACACCTTC. Protein: CASSSPGTGGRFNYGYTF.

V is TRBV15 and J is TRBJ1-4; 7 positions agree with TRBD1. V shed 4 bases, J shed 8 bases, and the junction held 10 bases outside the gene matches. Germline V CDR1 and CDR2: LNHNV, YYDKDF (reference sequence). The CDR3 is 15 residues long. For the CDR3, the DNA is TGTGCCACCAGCAACACAGGGGAGGCGTCAGAAAAACTGTTTTTT. This codes for CATSNTGEASEKLFF.

This clone was picked up one time. The V and J genes are TRBV19 and TRBJ2-1, with 9 bases identical to TRBD2. Looked up from germline, CDR1 is LNHDA and CDR2 is SQIVND (reference sequence). V lost 10 bases and J lost 4; bases outside the gene matches: 11. This CDR3 region has 15 residues. CDR3 sequence: CATHQASGAYNEQFF. The CDR3 DNA reads as TGTGCCACTCATCAGGCTAGCGGGGCTTACAATGAGCAGTTCTTC. The whole variable domain, remainder taken from reference TRBV19 and TRBJ2-1, is DGGITQSPKYLFRKEGQNVTLSCEQNLNHDAMYWYRQDPGQGLRLIYYSQIVNDFQKGDIAEGYSVSREKKESFPLTVTSAQKNPTAFYLCATHQASGAYNEQFFGPGTRLTVL.

The chain couples TRBV3-1 (or the pseudogene TRBV3-2) to TRBJ2-1, with D possibly TRBD2 on 6 matching bases. Per germline, CDR1 LGHDT and CDR2 YNNKEL (reference sequence). The CDR3 is made up of 14 amino acids. V was cut by 2 bases and J by 8 bases, with 13 bases left in between. CDR3 DNA sequence: TGTGCCAGCAGCCAACTTGCGGGAAGCTATGAGCAGTTCTTC. Its protein is CASSQLAGSYEQFF.

This clone has just one count. The chain carries TRBV28 and TRBJ1-6; D uncertain. Germline lookup yields CDR1 MDHEN and CDR2 SYDVKM. V was shortened by 5 bases and J by 9 bases, with 8 bases between the two germline ends. This CDR3 contains 12 residues. The chain's CDR3 is CASSPPGSPLHF. Written as DNA, the CDR3 is TGTGCCAGCAGTCCCCCGGGTTCACCCCTCCACTTT.

This chain links TRBV19 with TRBJ1-5; 7 bases are shared with TRBD1. The ends lost 7 bases at V and 7 bases at J; junction bases unmatched: 10. The V gene's germline CDR1 is LNHDA and CDR2 SQIVND (reference sequence). The CDR3 extends over 14 amino acids. The CDR3 here is CASNLQGIRQPQHF. The CDR3 DNA reads as TGTGCCAGTAATCTACAGGGGATTAGGCAGCCCCAGCATTTT.

The chain combines TRBV5-1 with TRBJ1-2; 7 nucleotides align to TRBD1. The CDR3 extends over 11 amino acids. With 4 bases clipped from V and 8 bases from J, the junction kept 2 bases outside the gene matches. The germline CDR1 and CDR2 sequences are SGHRS and YFSETQ. The CDR3 nucleotides read TGCGCCAGCAGCCTGACAGGGGGCTACACCTTC. Translated: CASSLTGGYTF.

The chain employs TRBV28 and TRBJ2-3; 15 nucleotides match TRBD2. Germline V lookup: CDR1 MDHEN, CDR2 SYDVKM. V gave up 6 bases and J gave up 5 bases; unmatched junction bases: 12. This CDR3 is built from 18 residues. DNA of the CDR3: TGTGCCAGCAGGATCGGGGGGACTAGCGGGAGGAGAGAAGATACGCAGTATTTT. It encodes CASRIGGTSGRREDTQYF.

CDR3 protein: CASSPTGVGNTIYF. The CDR3 DNA follows: TGCGCCAGCAGCCCTACAGGGGTAGGAAACACCATATATTTT. The chain uses TRBV5-1 and TRBJ1-3; 7 nucleotides align to TRBD1. From germline, CDR1 is SGHRS and CDR2 YFSETQ. Trimming took 4 bases from V and 4 from J; bases not matched to a gene: 5. This CDR3 contains 14 residues.

The chain joins TRBV7-9 to TRBJ2-2; no clear D gene. The CDR3 is 12 residues long. Germline V lookup: CDR1 SEHNR, CDR2 FQNEAQ (reference sequence). Here the CDR3 reads CSPGPGTGELFF. Here the CDR3 DNA reads TGTTCCCCGGGTCCGGGCACCGGGGAGCTGTTTTTT.

The rearrangement joins TRBV25-1 to TRBJ1-4, with TRBD1 matching 7 bases. The CDR3 has 16 amino acids. Germline V gene lookup returns CDR1 MGHDK and CDR2 SYGVNS. Germline trimming cut 3 bases from V and 5 bases from J; bases unmatched to any gene: 9. The CDR3 DNA sequence: TGTGCCAGCAGTGAGGGAAAACAGGGGAGAAATGAAAAACTGTTTTTT. As protein: CASSEGKQGRNEKLFF. Using reference TRBV25-1 and TRBJ1-4 for the parts outside the CDR3, the full variable domain is EADIYQTPRYLVIGTGKKITLECSQTMGHDKMYWYQQDPGMELHLIHYSYGVNSTEKGDLSSESTVSRIRTEHFPLTLESARPSHTSQYLCASSEGKQGRNEKLFFGSGTQLSVL.

In its sample, this clone was seen once. The V call is TRBV2, the J call TRBJ1-1; a possible D gene is TRBD1 (6 bases). Between the trimmed V and J ends, which lost 6 bases and 7 bases, there was a span of 9 bases. Germline CDR1 and CDR2: SNHLY and FYNNEI. CDR3 length: 11 residues. CDR3 coding DNA: TGTGCCAGCAGCGGGACATTTGAAGCTTTCTTT. Translating it yields CASSGTFEAFF.

The chain combines TRBV3-1 (or the pseudogene TRBV3-2) with TRBJ1-2; possible D gene TRBD1, 5 bases. The CDR3 contains 14 residues. Trimming stripped 1 base from V and 5 bases from J, with 11 bases between. Germline CDR1 is LGHDT and CDR2 is YNNKEL (reference sequence). The CDR3 coding sequence is TGTGCCAGCAGCCAAGGCAGACAGCCTTATGGCTACACCTTC. This gives the protein CASSQGRQPYGYTF.